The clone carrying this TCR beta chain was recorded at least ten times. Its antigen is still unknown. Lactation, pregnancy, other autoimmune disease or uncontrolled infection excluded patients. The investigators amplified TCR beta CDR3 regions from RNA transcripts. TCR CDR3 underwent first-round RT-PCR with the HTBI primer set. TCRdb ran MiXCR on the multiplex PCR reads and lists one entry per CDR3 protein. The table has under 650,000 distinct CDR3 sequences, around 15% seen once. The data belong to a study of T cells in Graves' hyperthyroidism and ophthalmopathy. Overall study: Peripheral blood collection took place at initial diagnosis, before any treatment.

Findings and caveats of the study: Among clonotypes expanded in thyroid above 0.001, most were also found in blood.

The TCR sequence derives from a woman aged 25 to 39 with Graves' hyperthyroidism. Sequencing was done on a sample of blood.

The CDR3 bases are TGTGCCAGCAGCTTCGACAATGAGCAGTTCTTC. Translated, it gives CASSFDNEQFF. This chain uses TRBV7-9 with TRBJ2-1, with unresolved D. The CDR3 runs 11 residues. Trimming pared 3 bases from V and 5 bases from J, leaving 2 bases between. The V gene's germline CDR1 is SEHNR and CDR2 FQNEAQ (reference sequence).